The 15 T cell receptor beta chains reported below all come from one sample, sequenced in a study of OX40 agonist ivuxolimab in advanced cancers. Repertoires were generated with immunoSEQ multiplex PCR, while TCRdb's copy carries only in-frame clones and drops some. The sample comprises 70,000 or so clones, 70% to 90% of which are singletons, and approximately 1% rests with the top ten. The material sequenced was CD4+ or CD8+ T cells sorted from blood, taken in a trial of the OX40 agonist ivuxolimab. These receptors were collected from an adult with an advanced solid tumor such as melanoma, head and neck, liver or kidney cancer.

This sequence joins TRBV5-1 and TRBJ2-7, with 11 bases fitting TRBD1. V was clipped by 3 bases and J by 2 bases; unmatched bases: 4. Per germline, CDR1 SGHRS and CDR2 YFSETQ. This CDR3 is 15 amino acids long. The CDR3, as DNA: TGCGCCAGCAGCTCCGGGACAGGGGGTACCTACGAGCAGTACTTC. This encodes CASSSGTGGTYEQYF.

Concerning this clone itself: One end of the junction is discordant with germline, which a read error may explain. The CDR3 here is CASSLGPGTYEQYF. Here the CDR3 DNA reads TGTGCCAGCAGTTTAGGCCCAGGAACCTACGAGCAGTACTTC. The chain employs TRBV7-2 and TRBJ2-7; D is ambiguous. This CDR3 spans 14 amino acids. Per the germline V gene, CDR1 is SGHTA and CDR2 is FQGNSA.

V is TRBV6-1 and J is TRBJ1-2; TRBD1 matches at 7 bases. The V gene end was trimmed by 9 bases and the J gene end by 6 bases; junction bases not matched to a gene: 10. CDR1 and CDR2 (germline): MNHNS, SASEGT. This CDR3 is 13 amino acids long. The CDR3 sequence is CASVFGTADGYTF. CDR3 nucleotides: TGTGCCAGTGTTTTCGGGACAGCGGATGGCTACACCTTC.

The chain recombines TRBV7-9 with TRBJ2-7, with a weak D call TRBD2 (5 bases). Per germline, CDR1 SEHNR and CDR2 FQNEAQ (reference sequence). This CDR3 is built from 17 residues. V lost 1 base and J 1 base, leaving 17 bases between the germline ends. This CDR3 reads CASSLGLSGSRSYEQYF. Here the CDR3 DNA reads TGTGCCAGCAGCTTAGGCTTATCGGGATCGAGGTCCTACGAGCAGTACTTC.

This clone was recorded many times. The chain is built from TRBV18 and TRBJ2-3; 8 nucleotides align to TRBD1. CDR3 length: 15 amino acids. The J segment lost 1 base and the V segment lost 3 bases, leaving 3 bases of the junction unmatched. The V gene's germline CDR1 is KGHSH and CDR2 LQKENI. Written as DNA, the CDR3 is TGTGCCAGCTCACCCGGACAGGGTCGCACAGATACGCAGTATTTT. It encodes CASSPGQGRTDTQYF.

CDR3 DNA sequence: TGTGCCAGCAGTTTATCGGGGGAAATAAGGTTACAAGAGCAGTACTTC. Its translation: CASSLSGEIRLQEQYF. The genes are TRBV5-5 and TRBJ2-7, with D possibly being TRBD2 (6 bases). Germline V gene sequence: CDR1 SGHKS, CDR2 YYEKEE (reference sequence). V was cut by 5 bases and J by 7 bases, with 25 bases left in between. This CDR3 spans 16 amino acids.

V is TRBV15 and J is TRBJ2-1, with D unresolved. With 7 bases removed from V and 1 base from J, the gap between germline ends came to 11 bases. CDR1 is LNHNV and CDR2 is YYDKDF in the germline V gene (reference sequence). This CDR3 contains 14 residues. In nucleotides, the CDR3 is TGTGCCACCATCCGGCTAGGATCCTACAATGAGCAGTTCTTC. This sequence encodes CATIRLGSYNEQFF.

The chain combines TRBV2 with TRBJ2-7, with a tentative D call TRBD1 (5 bases). The CDR3 totals 13 residues. Germline loops: CDR1 SNHLY, CDR2 FYNNEI. Deletions cut 4 bases from V and 3 bases from J, with 10 bases between. The CDR3 DNA reads TGTGCCAGCAGTGCAGCAGGGAACTACGAGCAGTACTTC. Translation gives CASSAAGNYEQYF. Variable domain in full (rest from reference TRBV2 and TRBJ2-7): EPEVTQTPSHQVTQMGQEVILRCVPISNHLYFYWYRQILGQKVEFLVSFYNNEISEKSEIFDDQFSVERPDGSNFTLKIRSTKLEDSAMYFCASSAAGNYEQYFGPGTRLTVT.

V usage is TRBV28 and J usage is TRBJ1-5; D remains unclear. The CDR3 sequence is 11 residues long. V dropped 3 bases and J dropped 7 bases, with 4 bases sitting between them. Germline V gives CDR1 MDHEN, CDR2 SYDVKM. CDR3 in DNA: TGTGCCAGCAGTTTCCGGCAGCCCCAGCATTTT. It is translated as CASSFRQPQHF. The full variable domain, with the rest looked up from reference TRBV28 and TRBJ1-5, is DVKVTQSSRYLVKRTGEKVFLECVQDMDHENMFWYRQDPGLGLRLIYFSYDVKMKEKGDIPEGYSVSREKKERFSLILESASTNQTSMYLCASSFRQPQHFGDGTRLSIL.

V usage is TRBV5-6 and J usage is TRBJ2-1; 8 nucleotides agree with TRBD1. V shed 4 bases, J shed 8 bases, and the junction held 8 bases outside the gene matches. Germline lookup yields CDR1 SGHDT and CDR2 YYEEEE. CDR3 length equals 14 residues. The CDR3 is CASSTRTGFDEQFF. CDR3 DNA sequence: TGTGCCAGCAGCACCCGGACAGGGTTCGATGAGCAGTTCTTC.

The sample holds one count of this clone. The rearrangement links TRBV27 to TRBJ2-5, with D tentatively TRBD2 (6 bases). The better agreement between TRBJ2-7 and the DNA end casts doubt on the J call. This CDR3 is 13 amino acids long. Germline V CDR1 and CDR2: MNHEY, SMNVEV (reference sequence). The DNA of the CDR3 is TGTGCCAGCAGCCTGAGGCGGGGCTACGAGCAGTACTTC. Residues: CASSLRRGYEQYF.

This clone was seen a handful of times. This chain joins TRBV28 and TRBJ1-5, with TRBD1 identical over 8 bases. The CDR3 totals 16 residues. Trimming took 4 bases from V and 3 from J; bases not matched to a gene: 8. Germline CDR1 reads MDHEN; CDR2 reads SYDVKM. CDR3 sequence: CASSSTGTGNNQPQHF. CDR3 coding DNA: TGTGCCAGCAGTTCGACCGGGACAGGAAACAATCAGCCCCAGCATTTT.

The rearrangement links TRBV28 to TRBJ1-6; D is undetermined. Germline V gene sequence: CDR1 MDHEN, CDR2 SYDVKM. V was shortened by 3 bases and J by 7 bases, with 10 bases between the two germline ends. This CDR3 is built from 14 residues. CDR3 DNA: TGTGCCAGCAGTTTGGGCGGAGGGAATTCACCCCTCCACTTT. Protein: CASSLGGGNSPLHF.

The gene calls are TRBV4-1 and TRBJ2-2; D unresolved. CDR3 length: 15 residues. V was cut by 1 base and J by 11 bases, with 17 bases left in between. The germline gives CDR1 MGHRA, CDR2 YSYEKL. The DNA of the CDR3 is TGCGCCAGCAGCCAAGGCGAGCTAGTGAAGGAAGAGCTGTTTTTT. It specifies CASSQGELVKEELFF.

The chain recombines TRBV18 with TRBJ1-2, with a weak D call TRBD1 (5 bases). This CDR3 is 13 amino acids long. CDR1 and CDR2 from the germline V gene are KGHSH and LQKENI. Trimming left V 0 bases short and J 7 bases short, with 9 bases between. The CDR3 reads CASSPPTETGYTF. The CDR3 DNA reads as TGTGCCAGCTCACCACCGACAGAGACTGGCTACACCTTC.